What follows describes a single TCR beta chain. The sample originates from a study of low-dose radiotherapy and immunotherapy resistance in tumors. Study-wide context: Treatment consisted of nivolumab 240 mg every two weeks and ipilimumab 1 mg/kg every six weeks, given intravenously to patients.

First-strand cDNA relied on TRAV- and TRBV-specific primers spanning alpha and beta chains. Using a constant-region primer together with a V-primer adapter, TCRs were subjected to roughly 18 PCR cycles of amplification. The mRNA which had been isolated was amplified by in vitro transcription. MiXCR, applied by TCRdb to the reads, yields one record per CDR3 protein. Of some 94,000 distinct CDR3 sequences in the sample, under 25% are singletons; the top ten hold roughly 13%. Trimming pared 3 bases from V and 11 bases from J, leaving 19 bases between. The CDR3 runs 14 residues. Germline-derived CDR1 and CDR2 are SNHLY and FYNNEI. Specified time point: after trial treatment. Noted treatment: LDRT plus nivolumab, ipilimumab, low-dose cyclophosphamide and aspirin (RACIN trial). Low-dose radiotherapy and low-dose cyclophosphamide, together with aspirin, ipilimumab and nivolumab, were given to donors.

The receptor was isolated from a female donor with ovarian cancer. The sample was PBMCs, taken after low-dose radiotherapy plus immunotherapy. V gene TRBV2 combines with J gene TRBJ1-1; D is ambiguous. The CDR3 protein is CASSDPGLSTGAFF. CDR3 nucleotide sequence: TGTGCCAGCAGTGACCCGGGTCTCTCAACGGGGGCTTTCTTT.